The T cell receptor (beta chain) described here comes from a study of shared clonotypes between healthy human individuals. The CDR3 sequence is 14 residues long. V was pared by 0 bases and J by 4 bases, with 0 bases of the junction left unmatched. The germline V gene has CDR1 MNHEY and CDR2 SVGAGI. The protocol was immunoSEQ multiplex PCR, while the TCRdb copy is restricted to in-frame clones and leaves out a portion. The data contain 1.5 million to 1.9 million clones, approximately 98% of them seen just once; the ten biggest clones take up about 0.45%. Notes on this clone: Other DNA sequences in this sample translate to the same CDR3.

The TCR was taken from a man aged 25-40 years in good health. The chain uses TRBV6-5 and TRBJ2-7; the match to TRBD1 covers 10 bases. Sequencing was carried out using naive CD4+ T cells sorted from blood. The subset denotes: CD45RA+ positively selected. The DNA for the CDR3 is TGTGCCAGCAGTTACTCGGGACAGGGGTACGAGCAGTACTTC. Translation: CASSYSGQGYEQYF.